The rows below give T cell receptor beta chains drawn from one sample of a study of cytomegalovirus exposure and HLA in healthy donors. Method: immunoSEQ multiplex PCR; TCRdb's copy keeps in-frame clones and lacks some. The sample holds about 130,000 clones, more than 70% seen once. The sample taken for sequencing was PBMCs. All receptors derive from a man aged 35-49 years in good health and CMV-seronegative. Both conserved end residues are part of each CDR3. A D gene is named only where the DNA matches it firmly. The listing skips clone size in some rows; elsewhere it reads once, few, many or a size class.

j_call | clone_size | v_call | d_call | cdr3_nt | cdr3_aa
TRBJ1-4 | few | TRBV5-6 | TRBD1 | TGTGCCAGCAGCTGGGGGACAGAAAGCAAACTGTTTTTT | CASSWGTESKLFF
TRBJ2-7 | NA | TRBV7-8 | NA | TGTGCCAGCAGCGGGGGGATCGGCGCCGAGCAGTACTTC | CASSGGIGAEQYF
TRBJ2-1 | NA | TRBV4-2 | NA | TGTGCCAGCAGCCCTCTCCGGGGCAGGGGTTGGCACAATGAGCAGTTCTTC | CASSPLRGRGWHNEQFF
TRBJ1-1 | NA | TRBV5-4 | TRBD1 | TGTGCCAGCAGCTTGTCTTGGACAGGCGACACTGAAGCTTTCTTT | CASSLSWTGDTEAFF
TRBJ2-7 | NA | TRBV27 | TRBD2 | TGTGCCAGCAGTTTAGCGGCTAGCGGGAGTTATTACGAGCAGTACTTC | CASSLAASGSYYEQYF
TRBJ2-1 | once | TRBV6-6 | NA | TGTGCCAGCAGTTTAACAGGGTGGGAACAGTTCTTC | CASSLTGWEQFF
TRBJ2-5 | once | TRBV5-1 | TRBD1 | TGCGCCAGCAGCTTGCGACGGGGACAGGAGACCCAGTACTTC | CASSLRRGQETQYF
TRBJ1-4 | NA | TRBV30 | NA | TGTGCCTGGGGGCTGTACAGGGACAAGGGTGAAAAACTGTTTTTT | CAWGLYRDKGEKLFF
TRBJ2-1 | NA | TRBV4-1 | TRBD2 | TGCGCCAGCAGCCGGGGACTAGCGGGTGTCTATGAGCAGTTCTTC | CASSRGLAGVYEQFF
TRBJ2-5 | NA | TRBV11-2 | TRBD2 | TGTGCCAGCAGCTTAGGGCTAGCGGTGCAAGAGACCCAGTACTTC | CASSLGLAVQETQYF
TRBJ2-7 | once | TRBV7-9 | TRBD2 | TGTGCCAGCAGCGAACTAGCGGGGGGGCCCTACGAGCAGTACTTC | CASSELAGGPYEQYF
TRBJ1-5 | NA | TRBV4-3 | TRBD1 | TGCGCCAGCAGCCACACCCTGACAGGGCGCACGATCTTGACCCAGCATTTT | CASSHTLTGRTILTQHF
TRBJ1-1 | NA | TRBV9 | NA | TGTGCCAGCAGCGTAGAATCAGGAATACGTGGGAGCACTGAAGCTTTCTTT | CASSVESGIRGSTEAFF
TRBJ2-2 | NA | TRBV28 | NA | TGTGCCAGCAGTTTAGAGCGAGCGAACACCGGGGAGCTGTTTTTT | CASSLERANTGELFF
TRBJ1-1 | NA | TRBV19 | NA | TGTGCCAGTAGTATTTCACGGACTACTGAAGCTTTCTTT | CASSISRTTEAFF
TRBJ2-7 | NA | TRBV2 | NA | TGTGCCAGCAGTGATAGGGGGGGCGGGCCGGCCGAGCAGTACTTC | CASSDRGGGPAEQYF
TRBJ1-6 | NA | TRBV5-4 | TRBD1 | TGTGCCAGCAGCGACCCTCGACAGGGGGCACTTTCACCCCTCCACTTT | CASSDPRQGALSPLHF
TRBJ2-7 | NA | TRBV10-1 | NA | TGCGTGAGGGAGAACTACGAGCAGTACTTC | CVRENYEQYF
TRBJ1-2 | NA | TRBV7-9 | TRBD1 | TGTGCCAGCAGCTTAGGAGACAGGGTGTATGGCTACACCTTC | CASSLGDRVYGYTF
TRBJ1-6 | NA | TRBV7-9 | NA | TGTGCCAGCAGCTTACAGGGCATACATAATTCACCCCTCCACTTT | CASSLQGIHNSPLHF
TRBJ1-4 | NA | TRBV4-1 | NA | TGCGCCAGCAGCCAGGAGGTGGGTGGGGAAAAACTGTTTTTT | CASSQEVGGEKLFF
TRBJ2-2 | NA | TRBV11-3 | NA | TGTGCCAGCAGCTGGGCGGGGCCGACCGGGGAGCTGTTTTTT | CASSWAGPTGELFF
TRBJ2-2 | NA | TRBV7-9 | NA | TGTGCCAGCACCCCCTTAGATACCGTCACCGGGGAGCTGTTTTTT | CASTPLDTVTGELFF
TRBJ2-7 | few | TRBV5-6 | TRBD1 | TGTGCCAGCAGCTTGACAGGACAGGCCCCCTACGAGCAGTACTTC | CASSLTGQAPYEQYF
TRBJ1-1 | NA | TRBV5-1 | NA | TGCGCCAGCAGCCTTGACAAGAACACTGAAGCTTTCTTT | CASSLDKNTEAFF
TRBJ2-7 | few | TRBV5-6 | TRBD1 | TGTGCCAGCAGCTACAGACAGGGGAGAGCGTACGAGCAGTACTTC | CASSYRQGRAYEQYF
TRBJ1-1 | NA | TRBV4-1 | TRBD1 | TGCGCCAGCAGCCAAGTGGGGACAGGGGGCCGGGGAGCTTTCTTT | CASSQVGTGGRGAFF
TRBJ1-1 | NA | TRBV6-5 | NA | TGTGCCAGCAGTTACGTGGGTGGGAGCACTGAAGCTTTCTTT | CASSYVGGSTEAFF
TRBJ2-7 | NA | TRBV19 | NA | TGTGCCAGTAGCCCAGCGGGCACCTACGAGCAGTACTTC | CASSPAGTYEQYF